Listed below are T cell receptor beta chains from one sample, sequenced in a study of T cell changes during pregnancy in multiple sclerosis. Sequencing was performed with immunoSEQ multiplex PCR; in TCRdb, only in-frame clones are kept and a portion is missing. The sample yields around 110,000 clones, 75% to 95% seen once. Sequences were derived from peripheral blood, sampled before pregnancy. These receptors were obtained from a female donor with multiple sclerosis, enrolled in a pregnancy study. Both conserved end residues are trimmed from each CDR3. The order of the fields is J gene, clone size, V gene, CDR3 protein. Some rows mark clone size as missing; the rest say once, few, many or name a class of expanded clone.

>TRBJ2-7|.|TRBV10-3
AISVKETSGTEQY
>TRBJ2-2|.|TRBV11-2
ASSLAWGQGGTGELF
>TRBJ2-1|.|TRBV5-1
ASSLRAGGEQF
>TRBJ2-2|.|TRBV11-2
ASSQDTSGTGELF
>TRBJ1-5|.|TRBV18
ASSPAQGGLQH
>TRBJ2-7|.|TRBV20-1
SAGVSYEQY
>TRBJ2-7|once|TRBV18
ASSDRDRGYEQY
>TRBJ2-3|once|TRBV4-1
ASSRGAGGVDTDTQY
>TRBJ2-1|.|TRBV13
ASSSRDRHYNEQF
>TRBJ1-3|.|TRBV6-4
ASSDGRSRDRSGRFGNTIY
>TRBJ2-7|.|TRBV18
ASSPLVSGQGTYEQY
>TRBJ1-2|few|TRBV7-9
ASSLETRGPNYGYT
>TRBJ2-2|.|TRBV11-3
ASSPGAYGTGPTGELF
>TRBJ1-4|.|TRBV27
ASSLRGGTNEKLF
>TRBJ2-2|.|TRBV7-2
ASSPRGGTNTGELF
>TRBJ2-2|.|TRBV27
ASSRTGGTGELF
>TRBJ1-4|.|TRBV20-1
STPRGEKLF
>TRBJ1-2|.|TRBV5-1
ASSLTGKNGYT
>TRBJ1-1|.|TRBV21-1
ASSTGRGRDTEAF
>TRBJ2-7|.|TRBV5-5
ASRIGQGAYEQY
>TRBJ1-5|once|TRBV10-3
AISEPRDRGQPQH
>TRBJ2-2|.|TRBV30
AWSGGTRAGELF